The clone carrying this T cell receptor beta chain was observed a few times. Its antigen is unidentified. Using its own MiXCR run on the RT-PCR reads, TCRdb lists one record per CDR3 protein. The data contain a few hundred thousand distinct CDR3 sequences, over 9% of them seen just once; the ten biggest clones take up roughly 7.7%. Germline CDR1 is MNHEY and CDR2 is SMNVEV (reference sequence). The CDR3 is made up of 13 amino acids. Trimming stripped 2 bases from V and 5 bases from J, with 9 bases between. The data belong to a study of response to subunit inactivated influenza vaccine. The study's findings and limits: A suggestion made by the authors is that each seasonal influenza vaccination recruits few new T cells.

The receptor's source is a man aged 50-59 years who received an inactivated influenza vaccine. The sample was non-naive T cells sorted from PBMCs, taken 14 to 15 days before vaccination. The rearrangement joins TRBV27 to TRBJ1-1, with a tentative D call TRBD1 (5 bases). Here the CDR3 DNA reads TGTGCCAGCAGTTTAACAAAGGGGACTGAAGCTTTCTTT. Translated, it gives CASSLTKGTEAFF.